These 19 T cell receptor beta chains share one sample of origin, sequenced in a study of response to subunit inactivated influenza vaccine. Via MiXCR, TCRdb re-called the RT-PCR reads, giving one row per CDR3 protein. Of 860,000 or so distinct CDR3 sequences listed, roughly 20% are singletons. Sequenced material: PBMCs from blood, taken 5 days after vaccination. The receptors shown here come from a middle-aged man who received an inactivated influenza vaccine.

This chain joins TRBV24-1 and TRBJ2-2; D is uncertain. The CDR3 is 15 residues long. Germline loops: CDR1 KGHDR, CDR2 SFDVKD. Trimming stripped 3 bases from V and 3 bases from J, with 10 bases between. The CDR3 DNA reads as TGTGCCACCAGTGATGGGGTCTCCCACACCGGGGAGCTGTTTTTT. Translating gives CATSDGVSHTGELFF.

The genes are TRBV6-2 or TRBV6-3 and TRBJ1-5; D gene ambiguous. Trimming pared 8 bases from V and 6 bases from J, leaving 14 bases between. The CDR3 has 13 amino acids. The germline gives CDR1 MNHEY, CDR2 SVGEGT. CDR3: CASGQRASQPQHF. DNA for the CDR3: TGTGCCAGCGGGCAGCGGGCGAGTCAGCCCCAGCATTTT.

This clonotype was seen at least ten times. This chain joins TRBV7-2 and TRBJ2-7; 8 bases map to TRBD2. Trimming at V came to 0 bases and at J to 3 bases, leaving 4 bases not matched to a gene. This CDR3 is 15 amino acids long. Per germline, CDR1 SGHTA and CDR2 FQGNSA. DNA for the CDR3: TGTGCCAGCAGCTTAGCTGGTAGCGGGAACTACGAGCAGTACTTC. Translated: CASSLAGSGNYEQYF.

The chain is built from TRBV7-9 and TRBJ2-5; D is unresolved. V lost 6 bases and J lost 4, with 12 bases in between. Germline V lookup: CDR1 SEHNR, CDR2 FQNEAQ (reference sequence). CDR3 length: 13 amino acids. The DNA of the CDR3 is TGTGCCAGCAGTCCCTGGTCGGGAGAGACCCAGTACTTC. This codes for CASSPWSGETQYF.

CDR3 nucleotide sequence: TGTGCCAGCAGCTTAGCAACAGGGGCTGGAAACACCATATATTTT. This translates into CASSLATGAGNTIYF. The genes are TRBV7-8 and TRBJ1-3; the match to TRBD1 covers 7 bases. The length of the CDR3 is 15 residues. Losses at the gene ends were 0 bases for V and 2 bases for J; bases not matched to a gene: 1. Germline V CDR1 and CDR2: SGHVS, FQNEAQ.

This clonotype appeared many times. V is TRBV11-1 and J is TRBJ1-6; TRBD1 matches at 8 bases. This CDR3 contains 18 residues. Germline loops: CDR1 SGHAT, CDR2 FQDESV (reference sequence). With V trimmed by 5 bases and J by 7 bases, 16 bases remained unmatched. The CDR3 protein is CASSTTLGGQAGNSPLHF. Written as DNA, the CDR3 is TGTGCCAGCAGCACCACCCTAGGGGGACAGGCGGGGAATTCACCCCTCCACTTT.

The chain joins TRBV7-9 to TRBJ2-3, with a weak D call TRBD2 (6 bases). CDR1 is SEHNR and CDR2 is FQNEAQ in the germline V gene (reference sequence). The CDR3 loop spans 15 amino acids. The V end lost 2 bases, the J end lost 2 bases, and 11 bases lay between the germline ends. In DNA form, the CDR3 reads TGTGCCAGCAGCTTAAGTGGGGGGTACACAGATACGCAGTATTTT. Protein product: CASSLSGGYTDTQYF.

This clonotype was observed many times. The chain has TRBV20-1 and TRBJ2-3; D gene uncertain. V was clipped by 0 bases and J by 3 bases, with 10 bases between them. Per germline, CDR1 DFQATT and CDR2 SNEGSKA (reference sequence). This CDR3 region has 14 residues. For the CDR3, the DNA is TGCAGTGCTAGAGATCAAGGGTCTACAGATACGCAGTATTTT. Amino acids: CSARDQGSTDTQYF.

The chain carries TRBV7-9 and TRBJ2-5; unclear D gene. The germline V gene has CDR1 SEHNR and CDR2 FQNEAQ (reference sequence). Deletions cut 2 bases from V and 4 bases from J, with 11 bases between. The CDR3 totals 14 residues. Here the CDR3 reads CASSLPFWGETQYF. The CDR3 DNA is TGTGCCAGCAGCTTACCCTTTTGGGGAGAGACCCAGTACTTC.

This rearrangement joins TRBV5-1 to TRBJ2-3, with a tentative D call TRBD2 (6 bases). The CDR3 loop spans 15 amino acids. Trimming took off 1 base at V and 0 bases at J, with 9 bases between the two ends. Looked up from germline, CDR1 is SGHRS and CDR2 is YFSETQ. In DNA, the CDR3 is TGCGCCAGCAGCTTGACTAGCAGGAGCACAGATACGCAGTATTTT. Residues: CASSLTSRSTDTQYF.

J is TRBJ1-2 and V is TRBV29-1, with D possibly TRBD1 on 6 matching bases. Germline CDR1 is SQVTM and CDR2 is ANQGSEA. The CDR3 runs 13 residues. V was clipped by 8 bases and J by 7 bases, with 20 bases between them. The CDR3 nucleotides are TGCAGCATGGGGGCTCAGGGAAATCCTGGCTACACCTTC. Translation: CSMGAQGNPGYTF.

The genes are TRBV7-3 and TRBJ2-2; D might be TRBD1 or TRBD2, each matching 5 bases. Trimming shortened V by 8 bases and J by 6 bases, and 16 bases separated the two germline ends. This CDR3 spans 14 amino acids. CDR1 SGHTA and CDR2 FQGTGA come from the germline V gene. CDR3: CASGTPGTAGELFF. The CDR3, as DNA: TGTGCCAGCGGCACCCCAGGGACGGCCGGGGAGCTGTTTTTT.

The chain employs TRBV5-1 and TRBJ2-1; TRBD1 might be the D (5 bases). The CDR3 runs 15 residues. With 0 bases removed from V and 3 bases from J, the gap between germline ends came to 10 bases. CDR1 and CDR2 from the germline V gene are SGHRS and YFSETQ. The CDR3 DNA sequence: TGCGCCAGCAGCTTGGAGCCGGACATCTACAATGAGCAGTTCTTC. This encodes CASSLEPDIYNEQFF.

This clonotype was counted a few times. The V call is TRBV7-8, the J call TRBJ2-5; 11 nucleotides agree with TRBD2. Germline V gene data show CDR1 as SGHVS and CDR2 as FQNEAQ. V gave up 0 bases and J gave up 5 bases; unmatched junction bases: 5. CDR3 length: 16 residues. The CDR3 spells CASSLAGLAVGETQYF. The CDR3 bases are TGTGCCAGCAGCTTAGCGGGACTAGCGGTAGGGGAGACCCAGTACTTC.

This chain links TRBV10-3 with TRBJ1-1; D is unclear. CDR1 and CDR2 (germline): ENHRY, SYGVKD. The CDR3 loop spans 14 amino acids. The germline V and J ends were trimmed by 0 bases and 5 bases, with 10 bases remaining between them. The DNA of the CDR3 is TGTGCCATCAGTGAGTCGCACGGAACTACTGAAGCTTTCTTT. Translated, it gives CAISESHGTTEAFF.

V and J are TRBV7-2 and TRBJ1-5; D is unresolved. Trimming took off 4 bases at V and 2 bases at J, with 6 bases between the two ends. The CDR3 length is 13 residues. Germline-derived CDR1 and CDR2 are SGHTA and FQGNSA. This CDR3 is CASSWYGNQPQHF. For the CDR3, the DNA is TGTGCCAGCAGCTGGTATGGCAATCAGCCCCAGCATTTT.

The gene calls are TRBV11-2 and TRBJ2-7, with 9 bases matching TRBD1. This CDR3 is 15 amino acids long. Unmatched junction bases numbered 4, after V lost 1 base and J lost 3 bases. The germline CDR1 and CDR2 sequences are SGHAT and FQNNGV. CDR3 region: CASSLVGQGFYEQYF. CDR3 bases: TGTGCCAGCAGCTTAGTGGGACAGGGCTTCTACGAGCAGTACTTC. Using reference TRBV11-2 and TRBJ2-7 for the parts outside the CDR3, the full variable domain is EAGVAQSPRYKIIEKRQSVAFWCNPISGHATLYWYQQILGQGPKLLIQFQNNGVVDDSQLPKDRFSAERLKGVDSTLKIQPAKLEDSAVYLCASSLVGQGFYEQYFGPGTRLTVT.

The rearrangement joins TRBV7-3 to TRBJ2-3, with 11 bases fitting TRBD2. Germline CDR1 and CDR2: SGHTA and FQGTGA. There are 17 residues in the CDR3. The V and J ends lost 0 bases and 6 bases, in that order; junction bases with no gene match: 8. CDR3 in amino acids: CASSLTVAGGPSDTQYF. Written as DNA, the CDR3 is TGTGCCAGCAGCTTAACTGTAGCGGGAGGGCCCTCGGATACGCAGTATTTT.

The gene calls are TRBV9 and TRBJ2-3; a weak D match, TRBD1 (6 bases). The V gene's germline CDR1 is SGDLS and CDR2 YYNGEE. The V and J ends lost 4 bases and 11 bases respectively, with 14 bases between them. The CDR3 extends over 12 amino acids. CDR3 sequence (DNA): TGTGCCAGCAGCTCCACAGGGTTTGGGCAGTATTTT. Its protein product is CASSSTGFGQYF. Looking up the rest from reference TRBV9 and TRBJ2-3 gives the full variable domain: DSGVTQTPKHLITATGQRVTLRCSPRSGDLSVYWYQQSLDQGLQFLIQYYNGEERAKGNILERFSAQQFPDLHSELNLSSLELGDSALYFCASSSTGFGQYFGPGTRLTVL.